The present TCR beta chain was sequenced within a study of CD8 T cells in ankylosing spondylitis. CDR3 length: 15 amino acids. The V gene's germline CDR1 is SGHTA and CDR2 FQGNSA. Trimming cost V 1 base and J 6 bases; bases outside gene matches: 4. Notes on the study in general: A TCR beta motif of roughly 8 highly homologous variants seemed to mark ankylosing spondylitis blood.

Libraries of TCR beta came from quantitative 5'-RACE with molecular barcodes. TCRdb reprocessed the 5' RACE reads via MiXCR and lists one record per CDR3 protein. Among some 130,000 distinct CDR3 sequences listed, about 6.7% were seen once. This clonotype was found a few times. Its antigen remains unidentified. Input material: blood, either unsorted or a sorted T cell fraction (not recorded which). The TCR was taken from a female donor with ankylosing spondylitis or in good health (not recorded which). The chain couples TRBV7-2 to TRBJ2-3, with 10 positions matching TRBD2. CDR3 loop: CASSLELAGADTQYF. The CDR3 DNA reads as TGTGCCAGCAGCTTAGAGCTAGCGGGGGCCGATACGCAGTATTTT.